This is a list of T cell receptor beta chains from one sample in a study of blood T cell repertoires in COVID-19. Produced via immunoSEQ multiplex PCR; TCRdb's table is partial and in-frame only. Counted here are approximately 170,000 clones, approximately 83% occurring once; the ten biggest clones make up more than 7.5%. The sequenced sample consisted of peripheral blood. The origin of the receptors is a man aged 50-59 years with active or convalescent COVID-19. Both conserved end residues are part of each CDR3. The D gene is left open where the match is weak. Some rows have no size entry. The others give once, few or many, or a class for an expanded clone.

J: TRBJ2-1; V: TRBV30; size: -; D: TRBD2; DNA: TGTGCCTGGAGTGTCGCCGGGACTAGCGGGACCAATGAGCAGTTCTTC; CDR3: CAWSVAGTSGTNEQFF
J: TRBJ1-1; V: TRBV12-3/TRBV12-4; size: -; D: TRBD1; DNA: TGTGCCAGCAGGAGGACAGGGGCCAGCGCTTTCTTT; CDR3: CASRRTGASAFF
J: TRBJ2-7; V: TRBV18; size: once; D: TRBD1; DNA: TGTGCCAGCGGGAAAACCGGGACAGGGTACGAGCAGTACTTC; CDR3: CASGKTGTGYEQYF
J: TRBJ2-7; V: TRBV7-2; size: -; D: -; DNA: TGTGCCAGCAGCCGGGATCCAGGGGTCCCCTACGAGCAGTACTTC; CDR3: CASSRDPGVPYEQYF
J: TRBJ1-5; V: TRBV28; size: -; D: -; DNA: TGTGCCAGCAGCCCTGGGACACTCTATCAGCCCCAGCATTTT; CDR3: CASSPGTLYQPQHF
J: TRBJ2-2; V: TRBV7-3; size: -; D: TRBD2; DNA: TGTGCCAGCAGTTCTAGCGGCTACACCGGGGAGCTGTTTTTT; CDR3: CASSSSGYTGELFF
J: TRBJ1-4; V: TRBV6-4; size: few; D: -; DNA: TGTGCCAGCAGGCGTATACGGAGAAATGAAAAACTGTTTTTT; CDR3: CASRRIRRNEKLFF
J: TRBJ2-7; V: TRBV5-6; size: -; D: -; DNA: TGTGCCAGCAGCTTGGGCGGGCTGGGGGGCGAGCAGTACTTC; CDR3: CASSLGGLGGEQYF
J: TRBJ1-5; V: TRBV2; size: -; D: TRBD1; DNA: TGTGCCAGCAGCCCGACGACAGGGGGGGCTTATAGCAATCAGCCCCAGCATTTT; CDR3: CASSPTTGGAYSNQPQHF
J: TRBJ2-5; V: TRBV11-2; size: -; D: -; DNA: TGTGCCAGCAGCGTCCGGGACGGCGAAGTGGGGGGGCGAGGAGAGACCCAGTACTTC; CDR3: CASSVRDGEVGGRGETQYF
J: TRBJ2-7; V: TRBV6-5; size: -; D: -; DNA: TGTGCCAGCAGGGGGGGGACAGGCTCCTACGAGCAGTACTTC; CDR3: CASRGGTGSYEQYF
J: TRBJ2-7; V: TRBV7-2; size: -; D: -; DNA: TGTGCCAGCAGCTTAGGAGGCGCGGGAATACCTCTCGAGCAGTACTTC; CDR3: CASSLGGAGIPLEQYF
J: TRBJ2-1; V: TRBV19; size: -; D: TRBD1; DNA: TGTGCCAGTAGTAGCGGGACAGGGGGCTACAATGAGCAGTTCTTC; CDR3: CASSSGTGGYNEQFF
J: TRBJ1-1; V: TRBV2; size: -; D: -; DNA: TGTGCCAGCATCGTAGGGAGGGGCCGTGGGGAAGCTTTCTTT; CDR3: CASIVGRGRGEAFF
J: TRBJ1-5; V: TRBV4-3; size: -; D: -; DNA: TGCGCCAGCAGCCAAGACCGCCCTCCGGAAGGGGGCAATCAGCCCCAGCATTTT; CDR3: CASSQDRPPEGGNQPQHF
J: TRBJ2-7; V: TRBV5-4; size: -; D: TRBD2; DNA: TGTGCCAGCAGCTTTAGCGGGAGAGAGGAAGAGCAGTACTTC; CDR3: CASSFSGREEEQYF
J: TRBJ2-3; V: TRBV19; size: -; D: -; DNA: TGTGCCAGTAGTGGACAGTACACAGATACGCAGTATTTT; CDR3: CASSGQYTDTQYF
J: TRBJ1-3; V: TRBV7-2; size: few; D: -; DNA: TGTGCCAGCAGCTTAGGGGGGATGGGGGCCGGAAACACCATATATTTT; CDR3: CASSLGGMGAGNTIYF
J: TRBJ1-4; V: TRBV9; size: -; D: -; DNA: TGTGCCAGCAGCGCGGAGGGCAGGGTTAATGAAAAACTGTTTTTT; CDR3: CASSAEGRVNEKLFF
J: TRBJ1-5; V: TRBV6-5; size: -; D: -; DNA: TGTGCCAGCAGCCCAACACCGCGGAGCAATCAGCCCCAGCATTTT; CDR3: CASSPTPRSNQPQHF
J: TRBJ2-3; V: TRBV12-5; size: once; D: -; DNA: TGTGCTAGTGGTTTACAAGGGGCAGATACGCAGTATTTT; CDR3: CASGLQGADTQYF
J: TRBJ1-2; V: TRBV30; size: few; D: TRBD1; DNA: TGTGCCTGGAGTGTACAACAGGGGTATTTTCATGGCTACACCTTC; CDR3: CAWSVQQGYFHGYTF
J: TRBJ1-3; V: TRBV6-5; size: -; D: -; DNA: TGTGCCAGCAGTTACTCGACGGGACTCGGGAACACCATATATTTT; CDR3: CASSYSTGLGNTIYF
J: TRBJ2-7; V: TRBV4-1; size: -; D: TRBD1; DNA: TGCGCCAGCAGCCAGGCCTGGGGGGGACAGGGATCCTACGAGCAGTACTTC; CDR3: CASSQAWGGQGSYEQYF
J: TRBJ2-2; V: TRBV3-1/TRBV3-2; size: few; D: TRBD2; DNA: TGTGCCAGCAGCCTTCGGGGGGGCGGTACCGGGGAGCTGTTTTTT; CDR3: CASSLRGGGTGELFF
J: TRBJ2-7; V: TRBV9; size: -; D: TRBD2; DNA: TGTGCCAGCATCGAAAGGTCAGCGGGGGTGGAGGCCCAGTACTTC; CDR3: CASIERSAGVEAQYF
J: TRBJ1-2; V: TRBV2; size: -; D: -; DNA: TGTGCCAGCAGTGAAAGGCACAGGGAGGGTTCTGGCTACACCTTC; CDR3: CASSERHREGSGYTF
J: TRBJ2-1; V: TRBV14; size: -; D: TRBD2; DNA: TGTGCCAGCAGCCAAGGCGGGAGAGGGCAGTTCTTC; CDR3: CASSQGGRGQFF
J: TRBJ2-3; V: TRBV27; size: -; D: TRBD2; DNA: TGTGCCAGCAGCCAGACTAGCGGGAAAGGTACGCAGTATTTT; CDR3: CASSQTSGKGTQYF
J: TRBJ2-1; V: TRBV10-3; size: -; D: -; DNA: TGTGCCATCAGTGAGTCAGGGGTCAATGAGCAGTTCTTC; CDR3: CAISESGVNEQFF
J: TRBJ1-6; V: TRBV18; size: -; D: -; DNA: TGTGCCAGCTCACCGAAGGACAGCCATAATTCACCCCTCCACTTT; CDR3: CASSPKDSHNSPLHF
J: TRBJ1-6; V: TRBV5-6; size: few; D: -; DNA: TGTGCCAGCAGCCTCTCACCCGGGGGCTCCTATAATTCACCCCTCCACTTT; CDR3: CASSLSPGGSYNSPLHF
J: TRBJ2-5; V: TRBV5-1; size: few; D: TRBD2; DNA: TGCGCCAGCAGCTTGGTTCTAGCGGGGGGGTTTAGAGAGACCCAGTACTTC; CDR3: CASSLVLAGGFRETQYF
J: TRBJ2-3; V: TRBV3-1/TRBV3-2; size: -; D: TRBD2; DNA: TGTGCCAGCAGGCCCACTAGCGGCACAGATACGCAGTATTTT; CDR3: CASRPTSGTDTQYF
J: TRBJ1-4; V: TRBV21-1; size: -; D: -; DNA: TGTGCCAGCACCGATTTCCATGTGTCGGGGATTGAAAAACTGTTTTTT; CDR3: CASTDFHVSGIEKLFF
J: TRBJ2-5; V: TRBV5-4; size: -; D: -; DNA: TGTGCCAGCAGCTTGGGGTTGGGACAAGGCCCAGGCCAGTACTTC; CDR3: CASSLGLGQGPGQYF
J: TRBJ2-1; V: TRBV7-2; size: once; D: TRBD2; DNA: TGTGCCAGCAGCTGGGCGGGGGGATCCTACAATGAGCAGTTCTTC; CDR3: CASSWAGGSYNEQFF
J: TRBJ2-7; V: TRBV19; size: few; D: TRBD2; DNA: TGTGCCAGTAGTAACCCGGGACTAGCGGGCGCCTACGAGCAGTACTTC; CDR3: CASSNPGLAGAYEQYF
J: TRBJ1-2; V: TRBV27; size: -; D: -; DNA: TGTGCCAGCAGAGTACGACAGGACACTAACTATGGCTACACCTTC; CDR3: CASRVRQDTNYGYTF